The subject of this entry is one T cell receptor (beta chain). With 0 bases clipped from V and 0 bases from J, the junction kept 6 bases outside the gene matches. The CDR3 is 17 amino acids. Germline V gene data show CDR1 as MGHDK and CDR2 as SYGVNS. Terminally differentiated effector memory CD45RA+ cells were excluded from the naive CD8 cells, which were CD45RO-negative and positively selected for CCR7. This sample was taken from a study of shared clonotypes between healthy human individuals. Profiled with immunoSEQ multiplex PCR; TCRdb holds only in-frame clones, not every one. The data show about 2.1 million clones, with just over 90% seen just once and over 1.5% held by the top ten.

The clonotype was recovered from a man aged 18 to 30 in good health. Some clones in this sample may be carry-over from other donors' samples. The genes are TRBV25-1 and TRBJ2-3; TRBD1 aligns across 7 bases. Sequencing was performed on naive CD8+ T cells from PBMCs. The CDR3 DNA sequence: TGTGCCAGCAGTGAATATCACCGGGACAGAAGCACAGATACGCAGTATTTT. Its translation is CASSEYHRDRSTDTQYF.